This T cell receptor beta chain was recorded in a study of shared clonotypes between healthy human individuals. Around 90 million PBMCs per unsorted sample were used for genomic DNA. The germline V gene encodes CDR1 MNHEY and CDR2 SMNVEV (reference sequence). The CDR3 spans 14 residues. V gave up 3 bases and J gave up 2 bases; unmatched junction bases: 3. Once extracted for a subset, genomic DNA was divided evenly among several immunoSEQ plates. In the original analysis: Filtering was not the same, since immunoSEQ gave junction-only sequences without quality scores. The protocol was immunoSEQ multiplex PCR, while the TCRdb copy is restricted to in-frame clones and leaves out a portion. Clone size and V and J calls were adopted from that table, with D and trimming inferred from the DNA. The data contain about 480,000 clones, over 60% of them seen just once; the ten biggest clones take up under 15%.

The chain employs TRBV27 and TRBJ2-7; TRBD2 matches at 8 bases. This TCR was sampled from a woman between 40 and 50 years old in good health. Some clones in this sample may be carry-over from other donors' samples. The source material was PBMCs. The CDR3 loop reads CASSFLLAAYEQYF. CDR3 DNA: TGTGCCAGCAGTTTTTTACTAGCGGCCTACGAGCAGTACTTC.